The 5 T cell receptor beta chains below all came from one sample that was sequenced in a study of radiotherapy plus CTLA-4 blockade in lung cancer. Repertoires were generated with immunoSEQ multiplex PCR, while TCRdb's copy carries only in-frame clones and drops some. The profile covers roughly 69,000 clones, with more than 70% appearing a single time and around a sixth taken by the ten largest. The source was peripheral blood, collected from a patient treated with radiotherapy plus ipilimumab. All receptors derive from a human donor with non-small cell lung cancer whose response to radiotherapy plus ipilimumab could not be evaluated. Some clones in this sample may be carry-over from other donors' samples.

The gene calls are TRBV6-5 and TRBJ2-1, with a tentative D call TRBD2 (7 bases). CDR1 and CDR2 from the germline V gene are MNHEY and SVGAGI. CDR3 size: 15 residues. V gave up 5 bases and J gave up 6 bases, with 17 bases separating them. Here the CDR3 reads CASSTTEGGSNEQFF. In nucleotides, the CDR3 is TGTGCCAGCAGTACAACAGAGGGGGGGTCCAATGAGCAGTTCTTC.

The rearrangement links TRBV27 to TRBJ1-2, with D perhaps matching TRBD1 (5 bases). The CDR3 runs 12 residues. Germline V lookup: CDR1 MNHEY, CDR2 SMNVEV (reference sequence). The V end lost 8 bases, the J end lost 4 bases, and 11 bases lay between the germline ends. CDR3 in amino acids: CASLEGAYGYTF. The DNA for the CDR3 is TGTGCCAGCTTAGAAGGGGCCTATGGCTACACCTTC.

The V call is TRBV7-2, the J call TRBJ1-5; the match to TRBD1 covers 8 bases. The CDR3 is made up of 17 amino acids. V lost 2 bases, J lost 0 bases, and 6 bases stayed unmatched. Germline V gene data show CDR1 as SGHTA and CDR2 as FQGNSA. The CDR3 coding sequence is TGTGCCAGCAGCTTACTACAGGGGGGTTATAGCAATCAGCCCCAGCATTTT. As protein: CASSLLQGGYSNQPQHF.

The chain has TRBV10-1 and TRBJ2-4, with D perhaps TRBD1 (6 bases). V shed 6 bases and J shed 6 bases, with 21 bases lying between them. The V gene's germline CDR1 is WNHNN and CDR2 SYGVQD (reference sequence). This CDR3 comprises 16 residues. CDR3 nucleotide sequence: TGCGCCAGCAGAGCCCTCGTACAGGGTGGGGGAAACATTCAGTACTTC. Protein: CASRALVQGGGNIQYF.

The gene calls are TRBV6-5 and TRBJ2-3, with 8 bases identical to TRBD1. This CDR3 spans 16 amino acids. Germline lookup yields CDR1 MNHEY and CDR2 SVGAGI. V dropped 3 bases and J dropped 2; count of bases not matched to a gene: 7. CDR3 sequence reads: CASSYYGTGHTDTQYF. In DNA, the CDR3 is TGTGCCAGCAGTTATTACGGGACAGGTCACACAGATACGCAGTATTTT.